This T cell receptor beta chain was observed in a study of cytomegalovirus exposure and HLA in healthy donors. Overall study results and limits: Overall, approximately 150 TCR beta chains were annotated as cytomegalovirus-associated. Researchers reportedly found TCR beta sequences accurately predicted most subjects' HLA-A and HLA-B alleles.

Healthy bone marrow donors made up the donors. The CDR3 is 15 residues long. J was trimmed by 4 bases and V by 8 bases; bases with no gene match: 12. The germline V gene has CDR1 LNHDA and CDR2 SQIVND (reference sequence). About this clone: Its matching antigen is unknown.

Both 60 Vbeta primers and 13 Jbeta primers went into the PCR. Repertoires were generated with immunoSEQ multiplex PCR, while TCRdb's copy carries only in-frame clones and drops some. The repertoire holds over 200,000 clones, with around 85% as singletons. The gene calls are TRBV19 and TRBJ2-7, with 9 bases lining up with TRBD1. The sequence was collected from a human donor in good health. The sample was PBMCs. The CDR3 here is CASSWEGQGWYEQYF. The CDR3, as DNA: TGTGCCAGTTCCTGGGAGGGACAGGGTTGGTACGAGCAGTACTTC. Using reference TRBV19 and TRBJ2-7 for the parts outside the CDR3, the full variable domain is DGGITQSPKYLFRKEGQNVTLSCEQNLNHDAMYWYRQDPGQGLRLIYYSQIVNDFQKGDIAEGYSVSREKKESFPLTVTSAQKNPTAFYLCASSWEGQGWYEQYFGPGTRLTVT.